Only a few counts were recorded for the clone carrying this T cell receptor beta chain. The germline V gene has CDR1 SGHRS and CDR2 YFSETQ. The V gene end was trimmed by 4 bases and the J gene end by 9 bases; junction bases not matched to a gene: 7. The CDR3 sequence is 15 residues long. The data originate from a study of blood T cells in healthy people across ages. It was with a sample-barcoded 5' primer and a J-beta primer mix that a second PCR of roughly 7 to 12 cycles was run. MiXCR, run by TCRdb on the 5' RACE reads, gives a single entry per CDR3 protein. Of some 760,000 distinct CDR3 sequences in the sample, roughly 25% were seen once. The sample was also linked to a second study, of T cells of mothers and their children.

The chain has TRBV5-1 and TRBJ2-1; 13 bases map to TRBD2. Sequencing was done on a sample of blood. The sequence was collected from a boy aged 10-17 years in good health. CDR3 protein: CASSPGLAGAGEQFF. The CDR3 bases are TGCGCCAGCAGCCCCGGACTAGCGGGGGCGGGTGAGCAGTTCTTC.